The clone carrying this T cell receptor (beta chain) is categorized as medium-sized. The data were produced by immunoSEQ multiplex PCR, yet TCRdb's version contains in-frame clones alone and is incomplete. The sample lists 90,000 to 150,000 clones, just under 80% seen once, with approximately 5.2% in the top ten. V lost 3 bases and J 5 bases, leaving 11 bases between the germline ends. Looked up from germline, CDR1 is LNHDA and CDR2 is SQIVND (reference sequence). The CDR3 extends over 14 amino acids. The sample is drawn from a study of radiotherapy plus CTLA-4 blockade in lung cancer. Background on the study: Around 19% of enrolled patients responded objectively, and roughly 30% had disease control.

The sequence was obtained from a human donor with non-small cell lung cancer who had a partial response to radiotherapy plus ipilimumab. The V call is TRBV19, the J call TRBJ1-5; D unresolved. Sequenced material: peripheral blood, taken from a patient treated with radiotherapy plus ipilimumab. The CDR3 bases are TGTGCCAGTAGTATGATATCGGGATATCAGCCCCAGCATTTT. Its protein product is CASSMISGYQPQHF.